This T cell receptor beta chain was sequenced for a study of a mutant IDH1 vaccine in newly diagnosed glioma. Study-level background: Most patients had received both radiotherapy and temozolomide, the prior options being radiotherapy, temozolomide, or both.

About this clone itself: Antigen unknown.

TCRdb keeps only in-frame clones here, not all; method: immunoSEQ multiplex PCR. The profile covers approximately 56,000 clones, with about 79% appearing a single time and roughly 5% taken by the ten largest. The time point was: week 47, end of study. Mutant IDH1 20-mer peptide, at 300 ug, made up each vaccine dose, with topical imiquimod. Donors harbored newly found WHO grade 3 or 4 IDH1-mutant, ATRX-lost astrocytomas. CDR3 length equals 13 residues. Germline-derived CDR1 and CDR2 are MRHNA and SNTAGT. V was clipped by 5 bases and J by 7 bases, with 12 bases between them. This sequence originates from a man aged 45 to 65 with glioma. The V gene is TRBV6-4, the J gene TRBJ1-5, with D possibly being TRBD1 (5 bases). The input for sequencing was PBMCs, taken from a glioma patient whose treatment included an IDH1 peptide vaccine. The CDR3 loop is CASSQGMGQPQHF. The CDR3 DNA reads TGTGCCAGCAGTCAGGGTATGGGCCAGCCCCAGCATTTT.